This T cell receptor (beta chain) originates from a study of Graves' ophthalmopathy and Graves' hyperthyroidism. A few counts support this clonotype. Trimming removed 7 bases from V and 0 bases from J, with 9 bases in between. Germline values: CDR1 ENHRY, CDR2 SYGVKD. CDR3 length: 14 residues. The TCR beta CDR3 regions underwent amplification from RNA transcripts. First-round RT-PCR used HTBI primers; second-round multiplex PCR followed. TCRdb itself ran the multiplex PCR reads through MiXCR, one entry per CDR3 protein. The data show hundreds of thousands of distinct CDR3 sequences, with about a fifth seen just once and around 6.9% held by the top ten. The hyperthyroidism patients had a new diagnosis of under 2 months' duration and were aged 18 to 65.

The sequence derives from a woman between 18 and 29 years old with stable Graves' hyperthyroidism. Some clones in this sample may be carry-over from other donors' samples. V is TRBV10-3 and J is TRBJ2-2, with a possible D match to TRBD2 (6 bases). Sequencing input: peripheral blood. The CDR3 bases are TGTGCCATCAAGCTAGCGTCGAACACCGGGGAGCTGTTTTTT. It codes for CAIKLASNTGELFF.